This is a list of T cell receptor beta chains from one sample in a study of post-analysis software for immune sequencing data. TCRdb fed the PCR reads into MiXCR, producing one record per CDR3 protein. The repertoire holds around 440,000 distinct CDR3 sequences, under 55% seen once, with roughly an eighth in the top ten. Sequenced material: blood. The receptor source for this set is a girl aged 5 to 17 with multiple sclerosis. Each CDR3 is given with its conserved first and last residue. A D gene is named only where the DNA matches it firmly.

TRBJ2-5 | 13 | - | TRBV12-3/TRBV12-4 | CASTLRADNEQYF
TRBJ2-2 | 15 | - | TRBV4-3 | CASSQITRAAGELFF
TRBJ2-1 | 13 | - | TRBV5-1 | CASSPTRREEQFF
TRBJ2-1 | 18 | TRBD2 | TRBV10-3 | CAISGVAGAASTYNERFF
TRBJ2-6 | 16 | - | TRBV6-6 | CASSHGRPSGANVLTF
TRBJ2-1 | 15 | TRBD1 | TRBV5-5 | CASNRGDSSYNEQFF
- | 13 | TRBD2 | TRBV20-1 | CSAAGTSVYEQYF
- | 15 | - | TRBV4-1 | CASSQVGFPNYEQYF
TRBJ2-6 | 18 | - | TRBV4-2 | CASSQGLTRHSGANVLTF
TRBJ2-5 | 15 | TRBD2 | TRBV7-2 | CASSFSSGSGKTQYF
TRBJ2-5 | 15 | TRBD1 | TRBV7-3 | CASRATGVEEETQYF
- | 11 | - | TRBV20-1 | CSASGYHEQYF
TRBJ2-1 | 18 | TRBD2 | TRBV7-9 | CASSWGIAGERSSNEQFF
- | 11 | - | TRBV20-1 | CSASDGHEQYF
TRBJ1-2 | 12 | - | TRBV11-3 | CASSATGSGYTF
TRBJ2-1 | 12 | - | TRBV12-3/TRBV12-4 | CASSLSGDGQFF
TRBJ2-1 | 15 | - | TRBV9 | CASSVESYPSNEQFF
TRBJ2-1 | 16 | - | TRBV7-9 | CASSSQGQSSYNEQFF
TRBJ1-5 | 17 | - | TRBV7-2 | CASSDQVRFQFDQPQHF
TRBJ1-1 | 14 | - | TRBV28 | CASSLPSMNTEAFF
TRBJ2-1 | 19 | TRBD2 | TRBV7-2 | CASSLGTSGKGGHYNEQFF
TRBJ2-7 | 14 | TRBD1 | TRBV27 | CASRTGTDGYEQYF
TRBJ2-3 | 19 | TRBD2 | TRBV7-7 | CASSPRPGTSGIRADTQYF
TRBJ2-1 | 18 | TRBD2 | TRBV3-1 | CASSQAPTSGGRYNEQFF
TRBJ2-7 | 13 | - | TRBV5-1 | CASSLFPGDEQYF
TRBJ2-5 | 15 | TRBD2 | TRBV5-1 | CASSPGLAGRETQYF
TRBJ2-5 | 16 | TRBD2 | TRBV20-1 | CSARALAGDGQETQYF
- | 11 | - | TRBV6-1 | CASSELSEQYF
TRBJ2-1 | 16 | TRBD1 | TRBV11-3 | CASSLGTDRVDNEQFF
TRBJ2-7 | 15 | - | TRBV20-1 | CSASGGRDSSYEQYF
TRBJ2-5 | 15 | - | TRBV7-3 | CASSLTGRRGETQYF
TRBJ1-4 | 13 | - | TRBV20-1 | CSALDSIVEKLFF
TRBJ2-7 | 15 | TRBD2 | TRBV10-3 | CAISPAGASSYEQYF
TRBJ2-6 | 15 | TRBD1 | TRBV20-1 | CSALRQGAGANVLTF
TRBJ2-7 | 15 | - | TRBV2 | CASGGGTGSFWEQYF
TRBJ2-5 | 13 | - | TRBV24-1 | CATSPGGKETQYF
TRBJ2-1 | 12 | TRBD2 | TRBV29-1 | CSVAAGEDEQFF